This TCR beta chain emerged from a study of blood T cell repertoires in COVID-19. Looked up from germline, CDR1 is DFQATT and CDR2 is SNEGSKA (reference sequence). J gave up 7 bases and V 3 bases, and 9 bases lay outside the gene matches. CDR3 size: 15 residues. Per the authors' pipeline: Cell counts per sample came from amplifying reference gene primers. Assay used: immunoSEQ multiplex PCR; TCRdb lists only in-frame clones, some missing. V and J calls and clone size are given by that table; D and trimming were obtained from the DNA. The sample shows around 99,000 clones, approximately 81% of them seen only once.

The receptor comes from a human donor in a cohort sampled during active COVID-19. Sequences were obtained from peripheral blood. The J gene is TRBJ2-1, the V gene TRBV20-1; 10 bases match TRBD2. The DNA for the CDR3 is TGCAGTGCTAGTGTAGCGGGAGGCTCCGTTAATGAGCAGTTCTTC. It translates to CSASVAGGSVNEQFF.